This TCR beta chain appears in the sequencing data of a study of cytomegalovirus exposure and HLA in healthy donors. The PCR used 60 Vbeta and 13 Jbeta primers. Clones were read by immunoSEQ multiplex PCR, and TCRdb kept only the in-frame ones, dropping some. Here the sample spans about 140,000 clones, 75% to 80% being singletons. Trimming stripped 6 bases from V and 0 bases from J, with 2 bases between. The length of the CDR3 is 11 residues. The germline V gene encodes CDR1 MDHEN and CDR2 SYDVKM. Regarding this clone: The antigen is undetermined.

Regarding the study as a whole: Through in vitro validation, three CMV-associated chains were shown to be specific for CMV antigens.

Sequencing used PBMCs. The chain links TRBV28 to TRBJ2-5; no clear D gene. The sequence derives from a man aged 25-45 years in good health and CMV-seronegative. The CDR3 protein is CASSYQETQYF. The CDR3 DNA is TGTGCCAGCAGCTACCAAGAGACCCAGTACTTC.